The 23 T cell receptor beta chains in this list originate from one sample, sequenced in a study of regulatory T cells in long-lasting Graves disease. Arm-PCR with iRepertoire HTBI primers amplified the CDR3 regions for these TCR beta libraries. TCRdb re-analysed the multiplex PCR reads in MiXCR, keeping a single row per CDR3 protein. In the table there are about 340,000 distinct CDR3 sequences, 20% of which are singletons. Specified time point: persistent/refractory GD, antithyroid drugs over 5 years with positive TRAb. PBMC RNA was the source of the TCR library. The sequences come from peripheral blood mononuclear cells (PBMCs), collected when the disease was refractory, from a patient treated with antithyroid drugs. The receptors derive from a female donor with Graves disease.

In its sample, this clonotype was seen many times. This chain links TRBV6-5 with TRBJ1-5, with D possibly TRBD1 on 5 matching bases. V lost 2 bases and J 4 bases, leaving 9 bases between the germline ends. Germline assignment: CDR1 MNHEY and CDR2 SVGAGI. This CDR3 has 14 residues. The CDR3 DNA is TGTGCCAGCAGTTACGCAGGGAATAATCAGCCCCAGCATTTT. This gives the protein CASSYAGNNQPQHF.

V gene TRBV10-3 combines with J gene TRBJ1-1; 7 bases align to TRBD1. The V gene end was trimmed by 7 bases and the J gene end by 0 bases; junction bases not matched to a gene: 5. The CDR3 has 14 residues. Germline V CDR1 and CDR2: ENHRY, SYGVKD. This CDR3 reads CAITPGGMNTEAFF. CDR3 coding DNA: TGTGCCATCACCCCAGGGGGGATGAACACTGAAGCTTTCTTT.

The genes are TRBV19 and TRBJ1-2; TRBD1 is a possible D gene (5 bases). Trimming removed 9 bases at V and 4 bases at J, with 9 bases between. CDR3 length equals 11 residues. Germline lookup yields CDR1 LNHDA and CDR2 SQIVND (reference sequence). Written as DNA, the CDR3 is TGTGCCAGCCTTGGGGCCTATGGCTACACCTTC. Translation: CASLGAYGYTF.

This clonotype has ten or more counts. The chain links TRBV6-1 to TRBJ2-7, with TRBD2 identical over 7 bases. Trimming took 5 bases from V and 7 from J; bases not matched to a gene: 5. Germline V gene lookup returns CDR1 MNHNS and CDR2 SASEGT. The CDR3 is 12 amino acids. CDR3 protein: CASSPPGREQYF. The CDR3 nucleotides are TGTGCCAGCAGTCCCCCCGGGAGGGAGCAGTACTTC.

The chain carries TRBV9 and TRBJ2-7; 12 positions agree with TRBD2. The CDR3 is 14 amino acids. V lost 0 bases and J lost 7; bases outside the gene matches: 2. The germline gives CDR1 SGDLS, CDR2 YYNGEE. The CDR3 is CASSVASGRGEQYF. Here the CDR3 DNA reads TGTGCCAGCAGCGTAGCTAGCGGGAGGGGTGAGCAGTACTTC.

The sample holds one count of this clonotype. Just one base apart from a much larger clone, this may be a read error. The missing conserved phenylalanine or tryptophan at the end of this CDR3 makes a read error likely. The chain links TRBV5-1 to TRBJ1-2, with 9 nucleotides matching TRBD1. The CDR3 covers 14 residues. Germline V gene sequence: CDR1 SGHRS, CDR2 YFSETQ. V shed 4 bases, J shed 4 bases, and the junction held 5 bases outside the gene matches. CDR3 protein: CASSGRDRVYGYTL. The DNA for the CDR3 is TGCGCCAGCAGCGGACGGGACAGGGTCTATGGCTACACCCTC.

The J gene is TRBJ2-2, the V gene TRBV19; D not resolved. Trimming took off 3 bases at V and 2 bases at J, with 13 bases between the two ends. The CDR3 runs 16 residues. Germline V gene lookup returns CDR1 LNHDA and CDR2 SQIVND (reference sequence). CDR3 sequence (DNA): TGTGCCAGTAGTATCGGATGGGGTCGTAACACCGGGGAGCTGTTTTTT. Translating it yields CASSIGWGRNTGELFF.

Concerning this clonotype itself: A much more abundant neighbour one base away suggests this may be a read error. V is TRBV11-2 and J is TRBJ2-7; possibly TRBD2 for D (7 bases). Germline assignment: CDR1 SGHAT and CDR2 FQNNGV. This CDR3 is built from 14 residues. As DNA, the CDR3 is TGTGTCAGCAGCTTAACGGGGGGCCTGTGGGAGCAGTACTTC. It is translated as CVSSLTGGLWEQYF.

This clonotype was counted between two and nine times. V is TRBV7-9 and J is TRBJ1-5; 9 bases match TRBD1. V shed 5 bases, J shed 3 bases, and the junction held 11 bases outside the gene matches. Germline loops: CDR1 SEHNR, CDR2 FQNEAQ (reference sequence). The CDR3 totals 17 residues. In nucleotides, the CDR3 is TGTGCCAGCAGCGCCGGGACAGGGAGGGGGCACAATCAGCCCCAGCATTTT. This codes for CASSAGTGRGHNQPQHF.

This clonotype was observed a few times. The gene calls are TRBV30 and TRBJ2-6; D is ambiguous. V was pared by 0 bases and J by 0 bases, with 6 bases between. This CDR3 has 15 amino acids. The germline gives CDR1 GTSNPN, CDR2 SVGIG (reference sequence). This CDR3 reads CAWSVGFSGANVLTF. The CDR3 DNA sequence: TGTGCCTGGAGTGTAGGCTTCTCTGGGGCCAACGTCCTGACTTTC.

This clonotype was seen many times. The V gene is TRBV9, the J gene TRBJ1-4; 9 positions agree with TRBD1. With 3 bases clipped from V and 8 bases from J, the junction kept 5 bases outside the gene matches. CDR3 size: 14 residues. The V gene's germline CDR1 is SGDLS and CDR2 YYNGEE. CDR3 DNA sequence: TGTGCCAGCAGCGCGGACAGGGGCAGAGAAAAACTGTTTTTT. Amino acid sequence: CASSADRGREKLFF.

This clonotype showed up many times. This rearrangement joins TRBV3-1 to TRBJ1-1; 8 bases are a match to TRBD1. The CDR3 is made up of 15 amino acids. CDR1 and CDR2 (germline): LGHDT, YNNKEL (reference sequence). The ends lost 4 bases at V and 0 bases at J; junction bases unmatched: 4. CDR3 sequence reads: CASSPRQGLNTEAFF. The CDR3, as DNA: TGTGCCAGCAGCCCAAGACAGGGGTTGAACACTGAAGCTTTCTTT.

This clonotype appeared a few times. The chain carries TRBV18 and TRBJ1-2; TRBD1 matches 7 bases. In germline, CDR1 is KGHSH, CDR2 LQKENI. V dropped 0 bases and J dropped 2; count of bases not matched to a gene: 3. There are 15 residues in the CDR3. CDR3 region: CASSPPPGQNYGYTF. The CDR3 bases are TGTGCCAGCTCACCACCCCCGGGACAGAACTATGGCTACACCTTC. The complete variable domain, with remaining parts taken from reference TRBV18 and TRBJ1-2, reads NAGVMQNPRHLVRRRGQEARLRCSPMKGHSHVYWYRQLPEEGLKFMVYLQKENIIDESGMPKERFSAEFPKEGPSILRIQQVVRGDSAAYFCASSPPPGQNYGYTFGSGTRLTVV.

The table lists this clonotype with many counts. The CDR3: CASSVYENTEAFF. The CDR3, as DNA: TGTGCCAGCAGCGTATACGAGAACACTGAAGCTTTCTTT. The chain uses TRBV9 and TRBJ1-1; D is ambiguous. Germline loops: CDR1 SGDLS, CDR2 YYNGEE. The length of the CDR3 is 13 residues. V dropped 1 base and J dropped 1 base, with 5 bases sitting between them.

This clonotype has a handful of counts. The chain employs TRBV19 and TRBJ1-5; D gene ambiguous. The CDR3 sequence is 15 residues long. In germline, CDR1 is LNHDA, CDR2 SQIVND (reference sequence). V was trimmed by 6 bases and J by 2 bases, leaving 14 bases between them. CDR3 sequence: CASRVAQAGNQPQHF. DNA of the CDR3: TGTGCCAGTAGAGTCGCCCAGGCAGGCAATCAGCCCCAGCATTTT.

Only a few counts were recorded for this clonotype. This sequence joins TRBV3-1 and TRBJ2-5; no clear D gene. Germline CDR1 is LGHDT and CDR2 is YNNKEL (reference sequence). This CDR3 region has 15 residues. V was cut by 1 base and J by 1 base, with 10 bases left in between. CDR3 sequence (DNA): TGTGCCAGCAGCCAAGGTATATCCAGCCAAGAGACCCAGTACTTC. Its translation is CASSQGISSQETQYF.

This clonotype occurred many times. This chain joins TRBV20-1 and TRBJ1-6, with 8 bases aligning to TRBD1. Germline V gene sequence: CDR1 DFQATT, CDR2 SNEGSKA (reference sequence). This CDR3 has 16 amino acids. The junction had 5 bases not matched to a gene; V was cut back by 0 bases and J by 4 bases. The CDR3 coding sequence is TGCAGTGCTAGAGAGGCAGGGGGCGCGTATAATTCACCCCTCCACTTT. As protein: CSAREAGGAYNSPLHF.

The chain combines TRBV13 with TRBJ2-7; D perhaps matches TRBD2 (6 bases). From germline, CDR1 is PRHDT and CDR2 FYEKMQ (reference sequence). This CDR3 spans 16 amino acids. The V and J ends lost 0 bases and 4 bases respectively, with 16 bases between them. CDR3 sequence: CASSLGRGIRGYEQYF. The CDR3 DNA reads TGTGCCAGCAGCTTAGGCCGGGGGATCCGAGGGTACGAGCAGTACTTC.

This clonotype turned up a few times. This chain's CDR3 is CASSEMARGGNTIYF. CDR3 nucleotide sequence: TGTGCCAGCAGTGAAATGGCCAGGGGAGGAAACACCATATATTTT. This chain uses TRBV6-1 with TRBJ1-3; a weak D match, TRBD1 (6 bases). The ends were cut back, 2 bases at V and 4 bases at J, with 12 bases in the middle. This CDR3 is built from 15 residues. Germline loops: CDR1 MNHNS, CDR2 SASEGT.

This clonotype is judged large. This chain connects TRBV28 to TRBJ1-1, with no clear D. CDR1 and CDR2 (germline): MDHEN, SYDVKM. This CDR3 comprises 14 residues. V was cut by 6 bases and J by 6 bases, with 17 bases left in between. In DNA form, the CDR3 reads TGTGCCAGCAGCTTAACCTCCGCCGCGGCTGAAGCTTTCTTT. It is translated as CASSLTSAAAEAFF. Looking up the rest from reference TRBV28 and TRBJ1-1 gives the full variable domain: DVKVTQSSRYLVKRTGEKVFLECVQDMDHENMFWYRQDPGLGLRLIYFSYDVKMKEKGDIPEGYSVSREKKERFSLILESASTNQTSMYLCASSLTSAAAEAFFGQGTRLTVV.

This clonotype was picked up a small number of times. This chain's CDR3 is CASSFSQETQYF. The CDR3 DNA reads as TGTGCCAGCAGCTTTTCCCAAGAGACCCAGTACTTC. This rearrangement joins TRBV3-1 to TRBJ2-5; no clear D. Germline lookup yields CDR1 LGHDT and CDR2 YNNKEL (reference sequence). The germline V and J ends were trimmed by 5 bases and 1 base, with 5 bases remaining between them. The CDR3 has 12 amino acids.

V is TRBV19 and J is TRBJ1-1, with D unclear. CDR1 and CDR2 (germline): LNHDA, SQIVND (reference sequence). Trimming cost V 1 base and J 2 bases, with 8 bases left between them. The CDR3 consists of 14 residues. CDR3 residues: CASSIVTANTEAFF. CDR3 bases: TGTGCCAGTAGTATAGTTACAGCAAACACTGAAGCTTTCTTT.

This chain uses TRBV5-1 with TRBJ1-1; D is unclear. The CDR3 has 14 residues. V lost 4 bases and J 10 bases, leaving 20 bases between the germline ends. The germline gives CDR1 SGHRS, CDR2 YFSETQ. The DNA of the CDR3 is TGCGCCAGCAGCCCCAGTGGGCAAACCGGGGTAGCTTTCTTT. Protein: CASSPSGQTGVAFF.